This entry describes one T cell receptor (beta chain). How the authors handled the data: Amplified reference gene primers provided the basis for estimating nucleated cell counts. Generated by immunoSEQ multiplex PCR, the TCRdb table keeps only in-frame clones and is missing some. The V and J calls and clone size come from that table; D and trimming were worked out from the DNA. The data contain about 180,000 clones, 85% to 90% of them singletons. This specimen comes from a study of blood T cell repertoires in COVID-19. Study-level background: Samples representing acute and convalescent COVID-19 were sourced from the United States, Italy and Spain. T cells, B-cell-depleted T cells, or PBMCs supplied cDNA or gDNA.

Germline V lookup: CDR1 MDHEN, CDR2 SYDVKM. This CDR3 has 16 amino acids. With V trimmed by 3 bases and J by 0 bases, 6 bases remained unmatched. Sequenced input: peripheral blood. The chain recombines TRBV28 with TRBJ1-1; 8 positions match TRBD1. The receptor was derived from a person aged 65-85 years with COVID-19, enrolled during active disease. The DNA for the CDR3 is TGTGCCAGCAGTTTTAAAACAGGGGGACTGAACACTGAAGCTTTCTTT. This sequence encodes CASSFKTGGLNTEAFF.